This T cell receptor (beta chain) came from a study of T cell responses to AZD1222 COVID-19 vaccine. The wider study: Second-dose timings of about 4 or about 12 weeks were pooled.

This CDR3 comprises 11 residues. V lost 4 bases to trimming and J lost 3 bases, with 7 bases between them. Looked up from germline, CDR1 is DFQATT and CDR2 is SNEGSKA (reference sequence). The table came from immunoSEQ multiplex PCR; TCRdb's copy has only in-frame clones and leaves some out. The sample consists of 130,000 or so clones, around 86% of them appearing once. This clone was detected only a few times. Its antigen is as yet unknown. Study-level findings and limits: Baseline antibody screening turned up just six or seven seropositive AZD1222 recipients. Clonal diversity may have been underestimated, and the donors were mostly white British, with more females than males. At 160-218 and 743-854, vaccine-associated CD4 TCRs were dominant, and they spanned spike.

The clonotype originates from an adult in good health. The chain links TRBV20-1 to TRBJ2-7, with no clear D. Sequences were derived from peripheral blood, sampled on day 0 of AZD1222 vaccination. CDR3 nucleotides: TGCAGTGCTAATGATAACTACGAGCAGTACTTC. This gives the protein CSANDNYEQYF.